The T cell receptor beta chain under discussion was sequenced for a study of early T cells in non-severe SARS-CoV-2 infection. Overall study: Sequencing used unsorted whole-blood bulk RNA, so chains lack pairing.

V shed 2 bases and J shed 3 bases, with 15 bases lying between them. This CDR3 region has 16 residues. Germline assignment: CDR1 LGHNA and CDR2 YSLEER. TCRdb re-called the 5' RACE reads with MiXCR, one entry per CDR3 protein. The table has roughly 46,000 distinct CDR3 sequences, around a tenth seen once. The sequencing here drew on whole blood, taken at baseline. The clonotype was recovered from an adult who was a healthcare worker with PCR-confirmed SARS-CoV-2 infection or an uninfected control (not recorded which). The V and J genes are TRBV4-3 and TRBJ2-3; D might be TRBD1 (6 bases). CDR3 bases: TGCGCCAGCAGCCAAAACCCGGGACATACGACAGATACGCAGTATTTT. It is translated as CASSQNPGHTTDTQYF.